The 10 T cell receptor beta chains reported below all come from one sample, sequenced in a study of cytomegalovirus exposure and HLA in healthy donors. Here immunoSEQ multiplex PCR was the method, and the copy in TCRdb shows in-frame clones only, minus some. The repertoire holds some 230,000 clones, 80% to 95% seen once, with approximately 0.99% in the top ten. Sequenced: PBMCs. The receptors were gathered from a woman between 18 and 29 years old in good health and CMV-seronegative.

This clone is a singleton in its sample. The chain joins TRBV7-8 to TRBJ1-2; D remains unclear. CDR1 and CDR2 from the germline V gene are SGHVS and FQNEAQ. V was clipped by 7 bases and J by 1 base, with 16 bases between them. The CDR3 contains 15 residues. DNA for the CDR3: TGTGCCAGCACTCCGACCAGGCGCAATAACTATGGCTACACCTTC. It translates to CASTPTRRNNYGYTF.

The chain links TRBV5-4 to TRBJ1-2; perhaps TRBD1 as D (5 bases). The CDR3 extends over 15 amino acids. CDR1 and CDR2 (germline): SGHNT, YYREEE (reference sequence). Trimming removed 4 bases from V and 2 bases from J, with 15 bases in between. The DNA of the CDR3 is TGTGCCAGCAGCCCCCCTGGCGGGGGAAACTATGGCTACACCTTC. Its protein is CASSPPGGGNYGYTF.

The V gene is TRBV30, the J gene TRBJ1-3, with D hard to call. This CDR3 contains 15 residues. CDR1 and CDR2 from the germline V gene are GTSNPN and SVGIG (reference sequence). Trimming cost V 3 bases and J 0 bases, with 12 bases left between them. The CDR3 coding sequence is TGTGCCTGGAGCATAGGCGGGGTCTCTGGAAACACCATATATTTT. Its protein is CAWSIGGVSGNTIYF.

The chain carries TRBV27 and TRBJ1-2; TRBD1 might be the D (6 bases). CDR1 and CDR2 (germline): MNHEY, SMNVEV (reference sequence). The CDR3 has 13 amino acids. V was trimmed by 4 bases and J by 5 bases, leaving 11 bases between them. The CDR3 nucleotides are TGTGCCAGCAGTTCCGGGACACCGTATGGCTACACCTTC. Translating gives CASSSGTPYGYTF.

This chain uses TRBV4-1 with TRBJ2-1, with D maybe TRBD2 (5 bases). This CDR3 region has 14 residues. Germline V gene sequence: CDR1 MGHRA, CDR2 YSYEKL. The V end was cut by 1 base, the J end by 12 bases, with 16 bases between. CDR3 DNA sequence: TGCGCCAGCAGCCAAGTGGGTTCAAGCCGGGGGCAGTTCTTC. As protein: CASSQVGSSRGQFF.

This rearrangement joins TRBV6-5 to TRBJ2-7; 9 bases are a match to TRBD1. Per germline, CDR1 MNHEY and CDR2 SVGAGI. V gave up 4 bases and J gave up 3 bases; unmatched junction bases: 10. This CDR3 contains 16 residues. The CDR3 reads CASSLLGTGMFYEQYF. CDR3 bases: TGTGCCAGCAGTTTACTAGGGACAGGGATGTTCTACGAGCAGTACTTC.

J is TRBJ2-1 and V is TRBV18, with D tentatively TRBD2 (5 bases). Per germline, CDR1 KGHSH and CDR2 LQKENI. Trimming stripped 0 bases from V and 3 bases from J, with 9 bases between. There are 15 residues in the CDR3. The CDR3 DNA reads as TGTGCCAGCTCACCACCGGCTAGCAACTACAATGAGCAGTTCTTC. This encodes CASSPPASNYNEQFF.

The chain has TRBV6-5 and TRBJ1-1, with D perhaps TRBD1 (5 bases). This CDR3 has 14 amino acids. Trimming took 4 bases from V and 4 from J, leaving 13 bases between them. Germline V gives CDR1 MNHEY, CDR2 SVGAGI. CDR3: CASSWRGRGTEAFF. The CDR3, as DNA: TGTGCCAGCAGTTGGAGGGGACGGGGCACTGAAGCTTTCTTT.

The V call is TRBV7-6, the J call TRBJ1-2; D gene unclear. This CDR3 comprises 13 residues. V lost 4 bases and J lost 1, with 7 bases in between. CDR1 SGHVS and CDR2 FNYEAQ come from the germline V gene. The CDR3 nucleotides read TGTGCCAGCAGCTCTACCCTTAACTATGGCTACACCTTC. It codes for CASSSTLNYGYTF.

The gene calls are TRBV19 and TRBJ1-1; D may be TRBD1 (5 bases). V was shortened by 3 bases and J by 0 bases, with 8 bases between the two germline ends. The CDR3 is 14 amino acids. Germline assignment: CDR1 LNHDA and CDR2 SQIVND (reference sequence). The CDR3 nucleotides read TGTGCCAGTAGTATCCCAGGGATGAACACTGAAGCTTTCTTT. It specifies CASSIPGMNTEAFF.